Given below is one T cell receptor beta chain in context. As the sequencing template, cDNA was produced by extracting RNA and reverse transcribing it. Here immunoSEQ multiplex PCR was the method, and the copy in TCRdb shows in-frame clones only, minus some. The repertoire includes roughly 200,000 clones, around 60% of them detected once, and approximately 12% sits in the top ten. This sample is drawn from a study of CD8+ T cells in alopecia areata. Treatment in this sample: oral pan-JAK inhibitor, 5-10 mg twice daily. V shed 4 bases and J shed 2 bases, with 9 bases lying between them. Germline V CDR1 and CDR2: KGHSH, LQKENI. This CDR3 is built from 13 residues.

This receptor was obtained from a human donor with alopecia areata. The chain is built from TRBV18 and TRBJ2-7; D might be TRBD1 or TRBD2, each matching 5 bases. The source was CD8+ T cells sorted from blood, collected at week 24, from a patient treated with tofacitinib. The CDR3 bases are TGTGCCAGCTCACGGGAGACAGCCTACGAGCAGTACTTC. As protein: CASSRETAYEQYF.